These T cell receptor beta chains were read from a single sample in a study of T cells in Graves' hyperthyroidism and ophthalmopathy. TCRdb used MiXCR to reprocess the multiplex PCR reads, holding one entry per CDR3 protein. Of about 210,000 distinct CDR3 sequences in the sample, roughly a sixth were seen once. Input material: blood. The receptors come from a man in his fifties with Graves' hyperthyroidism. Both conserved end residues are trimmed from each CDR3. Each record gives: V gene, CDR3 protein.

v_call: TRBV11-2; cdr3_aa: ASSLEGKRKETQY
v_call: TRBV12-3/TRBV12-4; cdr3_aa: ASSFGLAGANQETQY
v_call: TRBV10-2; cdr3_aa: ASSEGRGNVYIDEQF
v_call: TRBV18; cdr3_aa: ASSPAGLSTGELF
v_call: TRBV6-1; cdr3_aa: ASSEGADNSPLH
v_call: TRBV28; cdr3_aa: ASRYDREGEKLF
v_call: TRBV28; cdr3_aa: ASTPWGGGEKLF
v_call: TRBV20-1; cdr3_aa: SAPSGSYSNEQF
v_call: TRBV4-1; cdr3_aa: ASSQDLRTSGSYTTDTQY
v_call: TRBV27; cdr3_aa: ASSTDRGTYEQY
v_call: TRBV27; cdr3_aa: ASSSYPNTEAF
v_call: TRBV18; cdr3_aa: ASSPAGTGKETQY
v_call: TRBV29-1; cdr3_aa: SVGDIPEKLF
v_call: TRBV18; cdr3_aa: ASSRTRDTHSYEQH
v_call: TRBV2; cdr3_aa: ASSTTLLEAF
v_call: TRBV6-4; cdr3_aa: ASSDGSPSGGYT
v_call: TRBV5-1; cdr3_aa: ASSPQGEAEAF
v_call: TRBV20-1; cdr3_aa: SAGTTALGTQY
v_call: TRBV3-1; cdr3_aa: ASSQGEYLNTEAF
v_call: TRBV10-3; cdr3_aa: AISERSRGRQAEAF
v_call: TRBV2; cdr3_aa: ASSGTSAGTDTQY
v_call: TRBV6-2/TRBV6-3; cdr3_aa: ASSYGGPGELF
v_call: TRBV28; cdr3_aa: ASSRTGGLRNSPLH
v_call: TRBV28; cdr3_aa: ASSPRAPRSYNSPLH
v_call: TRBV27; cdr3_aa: ASGKGDRTHT
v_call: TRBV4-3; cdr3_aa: ASSQDWTDNQPQH
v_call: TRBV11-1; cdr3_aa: ASSLAQEQY
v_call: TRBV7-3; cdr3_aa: ASSSTPSYEQY
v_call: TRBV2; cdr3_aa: ASSVDIFNTEAF
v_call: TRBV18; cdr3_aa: ASSPLGGLAGGTDTQY
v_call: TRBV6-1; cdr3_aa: ASGTSVQNEQF
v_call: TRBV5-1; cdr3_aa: ASSPRGDEQY
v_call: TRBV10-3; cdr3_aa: ATWDLTQLSTDTQY
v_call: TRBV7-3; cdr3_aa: ASSYRGPYGYT
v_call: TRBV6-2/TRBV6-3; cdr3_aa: ASGFAGGREQY
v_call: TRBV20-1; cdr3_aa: SAPGGRETQY
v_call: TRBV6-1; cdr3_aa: ASSVMAGDHNYGYT
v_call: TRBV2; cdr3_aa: ASSLTPEQF
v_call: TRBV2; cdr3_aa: ASSPGTSGSGRGADTQY
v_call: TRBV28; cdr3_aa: ASGGGVNERF
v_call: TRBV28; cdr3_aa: ASSFPGFNEQY
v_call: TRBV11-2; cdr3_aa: ASSRLAGGVETQY
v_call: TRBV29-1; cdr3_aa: SVAFSRGEAF
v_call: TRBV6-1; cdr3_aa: ASSEEGGLSYEQY
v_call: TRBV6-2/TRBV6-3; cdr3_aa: ASSYFQGATDTQY
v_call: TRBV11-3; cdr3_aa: ASSLDINSFNEQF
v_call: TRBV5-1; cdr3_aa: ASSLVQGAYGELF
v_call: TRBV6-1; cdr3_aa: ASGEGYQPQH
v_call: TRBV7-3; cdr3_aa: ASSLGISADTQY
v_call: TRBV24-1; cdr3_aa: ATSDPQTAQETQY
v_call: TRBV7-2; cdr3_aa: ASSSVLWTSGSPAGYEQY
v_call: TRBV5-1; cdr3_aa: ASMRGADLTGELF
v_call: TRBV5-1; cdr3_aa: ASSRGVAGFSEQF
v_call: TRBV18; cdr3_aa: ASSPRTGVYNEQF
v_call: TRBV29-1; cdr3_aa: SVGTSGNTDTQY